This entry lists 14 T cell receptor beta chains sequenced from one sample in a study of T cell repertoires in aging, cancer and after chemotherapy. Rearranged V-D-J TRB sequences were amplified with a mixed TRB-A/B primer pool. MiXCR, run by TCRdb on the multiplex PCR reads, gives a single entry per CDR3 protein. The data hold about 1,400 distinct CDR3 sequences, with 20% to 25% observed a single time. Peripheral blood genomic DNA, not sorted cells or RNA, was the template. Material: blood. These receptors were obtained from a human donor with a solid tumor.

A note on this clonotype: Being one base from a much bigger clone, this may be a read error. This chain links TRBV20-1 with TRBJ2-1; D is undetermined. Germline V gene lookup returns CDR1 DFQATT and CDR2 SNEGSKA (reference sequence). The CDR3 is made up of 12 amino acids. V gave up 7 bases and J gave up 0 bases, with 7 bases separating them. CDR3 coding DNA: TGCAGTGTAGAGGTCTCCTACAATGAGCAGTTCTTC. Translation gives CSVEVSYNEQFF.

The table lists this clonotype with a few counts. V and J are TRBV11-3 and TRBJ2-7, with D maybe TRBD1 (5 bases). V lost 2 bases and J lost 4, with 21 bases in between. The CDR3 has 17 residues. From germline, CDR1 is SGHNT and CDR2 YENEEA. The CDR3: CASSLPYDRFSDYEQYF. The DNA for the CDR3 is TGTGCCAGCAGCTTACCTTACGACAGATTCTCGGATTACGAGCAGTACTTC.

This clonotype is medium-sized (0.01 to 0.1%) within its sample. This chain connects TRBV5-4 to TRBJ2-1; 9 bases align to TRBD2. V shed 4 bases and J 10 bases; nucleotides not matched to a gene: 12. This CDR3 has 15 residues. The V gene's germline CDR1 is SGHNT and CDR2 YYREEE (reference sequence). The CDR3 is CASSRGFSGSGEQFF. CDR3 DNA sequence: TGTGCCAGCAGCAGGGGATTTAGCGGGAGCGGCGAGCAGTTCTTC.

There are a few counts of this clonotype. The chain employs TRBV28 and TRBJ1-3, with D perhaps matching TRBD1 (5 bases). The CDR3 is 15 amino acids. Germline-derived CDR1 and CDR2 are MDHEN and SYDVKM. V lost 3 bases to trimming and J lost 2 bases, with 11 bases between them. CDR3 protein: CASSFGGITGNTIYF. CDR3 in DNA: TGTGCCAGCAGTTTCGGGGGTATCACTGGAAACACCATATATTTT.

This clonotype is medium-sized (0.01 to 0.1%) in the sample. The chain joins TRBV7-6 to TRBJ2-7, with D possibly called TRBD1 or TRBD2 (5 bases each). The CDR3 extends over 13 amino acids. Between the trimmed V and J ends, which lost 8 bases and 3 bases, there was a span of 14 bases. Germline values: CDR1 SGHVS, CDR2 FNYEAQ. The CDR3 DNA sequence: TGTGCCAGCTCGAAGGGACCCAACTACGAGCAGTACTTC. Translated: CASSKGPNYEQYF.

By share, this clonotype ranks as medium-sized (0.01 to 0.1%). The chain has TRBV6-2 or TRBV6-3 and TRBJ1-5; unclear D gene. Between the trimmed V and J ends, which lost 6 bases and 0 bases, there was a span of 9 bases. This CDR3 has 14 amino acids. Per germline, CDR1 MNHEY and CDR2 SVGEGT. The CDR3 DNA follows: TGTGCCAGCAGGAGGCTTGCTAGCAATCAGCCCCAGCATTTT. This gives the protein CASRRLASNQPQHF.

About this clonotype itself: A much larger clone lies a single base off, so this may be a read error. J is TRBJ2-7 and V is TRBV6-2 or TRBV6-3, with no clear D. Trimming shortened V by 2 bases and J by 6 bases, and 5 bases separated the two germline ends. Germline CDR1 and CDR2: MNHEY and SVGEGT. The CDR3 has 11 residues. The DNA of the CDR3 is TGTGCCAGCAGTTACAGTGGCGAGCAGTACGTC. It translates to CASSYSGEQYV.

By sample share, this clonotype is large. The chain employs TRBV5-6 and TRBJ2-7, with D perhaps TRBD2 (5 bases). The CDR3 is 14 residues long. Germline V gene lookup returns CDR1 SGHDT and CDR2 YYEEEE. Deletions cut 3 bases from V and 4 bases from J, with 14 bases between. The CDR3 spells CASSYSGEWYEQYF. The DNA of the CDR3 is TGTGCCAGCAGCTACTCCGGGGAATGGTACGAGCAGTACTTC.

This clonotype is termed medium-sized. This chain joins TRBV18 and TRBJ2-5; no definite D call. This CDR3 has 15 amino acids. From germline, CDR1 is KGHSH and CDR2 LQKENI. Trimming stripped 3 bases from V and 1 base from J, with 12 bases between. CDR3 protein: CASSPTLGSQETQYF. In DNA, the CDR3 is TGTGCCAGCTCACCCACCTTAGGAAGCCAAGAGACCCAGTACTTC.

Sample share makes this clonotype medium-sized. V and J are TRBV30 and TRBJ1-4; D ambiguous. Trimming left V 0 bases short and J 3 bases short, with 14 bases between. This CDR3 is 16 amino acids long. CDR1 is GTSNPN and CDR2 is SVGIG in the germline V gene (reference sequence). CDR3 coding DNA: TGTGCCTGGAGTGTACTTCTCCCGGCTGCTAATGAAAAACTGTTTTTT. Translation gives CAWSVLLPAANEKLFF.

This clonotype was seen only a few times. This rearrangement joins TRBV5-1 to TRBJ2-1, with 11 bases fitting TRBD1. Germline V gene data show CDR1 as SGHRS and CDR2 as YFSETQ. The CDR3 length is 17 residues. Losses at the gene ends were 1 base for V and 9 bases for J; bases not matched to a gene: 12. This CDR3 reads CASSLQRTGGGRGEQFF. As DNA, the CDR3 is TGCGCCAGCAGCTTGCAACGGACAGGGGGCGGAAGAGGTGAGCAGTTCTTC.

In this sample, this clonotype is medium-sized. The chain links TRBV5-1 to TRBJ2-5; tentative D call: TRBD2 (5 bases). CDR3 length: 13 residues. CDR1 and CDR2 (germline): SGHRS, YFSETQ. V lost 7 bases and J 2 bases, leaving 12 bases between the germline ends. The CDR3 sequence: CASLRRPQETQYF. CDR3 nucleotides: TGCGCCAGCCTCCGGAGGCCACAAGAGACCCAGTACTTC.

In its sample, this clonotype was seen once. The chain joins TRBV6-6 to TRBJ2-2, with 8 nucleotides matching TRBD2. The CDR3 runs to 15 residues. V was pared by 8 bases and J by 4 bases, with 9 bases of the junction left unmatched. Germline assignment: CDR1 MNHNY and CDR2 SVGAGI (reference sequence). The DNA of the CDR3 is TGTGCCAGCGTCACGGGGCGGGGGGCCACCGGGGAGCTGTTTTTT. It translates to CASVTGRGATGELFF.

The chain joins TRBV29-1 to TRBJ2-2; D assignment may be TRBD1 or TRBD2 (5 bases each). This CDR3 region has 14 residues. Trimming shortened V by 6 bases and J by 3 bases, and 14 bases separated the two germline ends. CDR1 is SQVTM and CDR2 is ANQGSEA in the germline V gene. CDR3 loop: CSVTGRGDTGELFF. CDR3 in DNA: TGCAGCGTCACGGGGCGAGGGGACACCGGGGAGCTGTTTTTT.